This TCR beta chain appears in the sequencing data of a study of blood T cell repertoires in COVID-19. Sequenced by immunoSEQ multiplex PCR; TCRdb stores in-frame clones only, minus some. This table holds roughly 250,000 clones, about 85% found once. Trimming cost V 4 bases and J 3 bases, with 18 bases left between them. CDR3 length: 16 amino acids. CDR1 and CDR2 (germline): SGDLS, YYNGEE. Specimen: peripheral blood. V and J are TRBV9 and TRBJ2-3, with D perhaps matching TRBD2 (6 bases). This sequence originates from a woman aged 55-69 years with active or convalescent COVID-19. This chain's CDR3 is CASSPRDFPITDTQYF. CDR3 DNA sequence: TGTGCCAGCAGCCCCCGGGACTTCCCGATTACAGATACGCAGTATTTT.